This is a list of T cell receptor beta chains from one sample in a study of blood T cell repertoires in COVID-19. Produced via immunoSEQ multiplex PCR; TCRdb's table is partial and in-frame only. The data show over 200,000 clones, with nearly 90% seen just once and 10% to 15% held by the top ten. Sample: peripheral blood. These receptors all stem from a woman aged 18-30 years who had recovered from COVID-19. Each CDR3 is given with its conserved first and last residue. A D gene is named only where the DNA matches it firmly. Only part of the rows carry a size: once, few, many, or a class if the clone is expanded.

TRBD2,.,TRBJ2-7,TRBV15,TGTGCCACCAGCAGAGATCACGGGAGGGCCTCCTACGAGCAGTACTTC,CATSRDHGRASYEQYF
TRBD2,.,TRBJ2-7,TRBV20-1,TGCAGTGCTAGTAGGGGCGGGAGCTACGAGCAGTACTTC,CSASRGGSYEQYF
.,.,TRBJ1-1,TRBV5-1,TGCGCCAGCAGCTTGTCAGGGTGGAACACTGAAGCTTTCTTT,CASSLSGWNTEAFF
.,.,TRBJ1-2,TRBV30,TGTGCCTGGCAGGCAGATGGCTACACCTTC,CAWQADGYTF
.,.,TRBJ2-1,TRBV18,TGTGCCAGCTCGACCACGGGTTTGGACAATGAGCAGTTCTTC,CASSTTGLDNEQFF
.,.,TRBJ2-7,TRBV21-1,TGTGCCAGCATCGATAAAATTATAGGGGAGGGCCGTAGGTACGAGCAGTACTTC,CASIDKIIGEGRRYEQYF
TRBD1,.,TRBJ1-2,TRBV27,TGTGCCAGCAGTCCCCTTCTCGCTAAGGAACCGGGACAGAACTATGGCTACACCTTC,CASSPLLAKEPGQNYGYTF
TRBD1,.,TRBJ1-2,TRBV27,TGTGCCAGCAGTTTTGGCGGGACAGGGGATTATGACTATGGCTACACCTTC,CASSFGGTGDYDYGYTF
.,.,TRBJ2-3,TRBV19,TGTGCCAGTCAAGACTGGGGGGGCACAGATACGCAGTATTTT,CASQDWGGTDTQYF
TRBD1,.,TRBJ2-6,TRBV6-6,TGTGCCAGCAGTGGTCGAACAGGGGCTGGGGCCAACGTCCTGACTTTC,CASSGRTGAGANVLTF
TRBD2,.,TRBJ2-7,TRBV7-2,TGTGCCAGCAGCTTAGCGACTAGCGGGCTTAGCTCCTACGAGCAGTACTTC,CASSLATSGLSSYEQYF
TRBD2,.,TRBJ2-7,TRBV10-1,TGCGCCAGCAGCTTGGACGGGACTAGCGGGAGCCGGAGCTCCTACGAGCAGTACTTC,CASSLDGTSGSRSSYEQYF
.,few,TRBJ1-6,TRBV9,TGTGCCAGCAGCGCCGACAGTTATAATTCACCCCTCCACTTT,CASSADSYNSPLHF
TRBD1,.,TRBJ2-7,TRBV6-2/TRBV6-3,TGTGCCAGCAGTTACCTGGACAGGCTCTACGAGCAGTACTTC,CASSYLDRLYEQYF
.,.,TRBJ2-3,TRBV6-2/TRBV6-3,TGTGCCAGCAGTTACAATTTCCCCAGGACTCCTACAGATACGCAGTATTTT,CASSYNFPRTPTDTQYF
.,.,TRBJ2-7,TRBV30,TGTGCGGGTCAGAGGAGGGTTACTGGGGAGCAGTACTTC,CAGQRRVTGEQYF
.,.,TRBJ2-1,TRBV5-4,TGTGCCAGCAGCTTTTCGACTAGCTCCTACAATGAGCAGTTCTTC,CASSFSTSSYNEQFF
TRBD1,.,TRBJ1-1,TRBV11-2,TGTGCCAGCAGCTTTACAGGGGGCGCGGATTCTTTCTTT,CASSFTGGADSFF
.,.,TRBJ1-1,TRBV12-3/TRBV12-4,TGTGCCAGCAGGACAGGCCTCGGAGCTTTCTTT,CASRTGLGAFF
.,.,TRBJ1-2,TRBV4-1,TGCGCCAGCAGCCAAGATCTCGGTACAGCCGACTATGGCTACACCTTC,CASSQDLGTADYGYTF
.,.,TRBJ1-4,TRBV10-2,TGCGCCAGCAGACTCAGGGCGACTAATGAAAAACTGTTTTTT,CASRLRATNEKLFF
TRBD1,.,TRBJ1-5,TRBV20-1,TGCAGTGCTCCGGACAGGGGAGACCAGCATTTT,CSAPDRGDQHF
.,.,TRBJ1-2,TRBV9,TGTGCCAGCAGCGTAGATCACGGGGGGTATGGTGGCTACACCTTC,CASSVDHGGYGGYTF